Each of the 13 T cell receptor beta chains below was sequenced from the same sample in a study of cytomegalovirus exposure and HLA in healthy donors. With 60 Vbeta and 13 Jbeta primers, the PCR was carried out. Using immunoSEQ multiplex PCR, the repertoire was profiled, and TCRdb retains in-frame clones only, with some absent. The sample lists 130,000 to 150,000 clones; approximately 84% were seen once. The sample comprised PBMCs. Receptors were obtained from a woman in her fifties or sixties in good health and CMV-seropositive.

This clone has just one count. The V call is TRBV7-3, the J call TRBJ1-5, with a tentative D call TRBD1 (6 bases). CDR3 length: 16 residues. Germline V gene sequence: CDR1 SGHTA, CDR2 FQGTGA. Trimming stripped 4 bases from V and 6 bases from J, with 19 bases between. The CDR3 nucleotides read TGTGCCAGCAGCTCGCGGTGTAGGGGGGGGAGTCAGCCCCAGCATTTT. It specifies CASSSRCRGGSQPQHF.

CDR3 in amino acids: CASSGGLAGVSYEQYF. CDR3 DNA sequence: TGTGCCAGCAGCGGAGGACTAGCGGGAGTTTCCTACGAGCAGTACTTC. V usage is TRBV9 and J usage is TRBJ2-7, with 13 bases lining up with TRBD2. Germline lookup yields CDR1 SGDLS and CDR2 YYNGEE. Unmatched junction bases numbered 4, after V lost 3 bases and J lost 1 base. This CDR3 region has 16 residues.

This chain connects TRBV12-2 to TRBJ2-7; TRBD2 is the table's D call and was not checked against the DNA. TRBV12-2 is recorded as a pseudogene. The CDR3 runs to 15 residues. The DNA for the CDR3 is TGTGCAAGTCGCTCCCGGGACTCTAAAGCCTACGAGCAGTACTTC. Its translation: CASRSRDSKAYEQYF.

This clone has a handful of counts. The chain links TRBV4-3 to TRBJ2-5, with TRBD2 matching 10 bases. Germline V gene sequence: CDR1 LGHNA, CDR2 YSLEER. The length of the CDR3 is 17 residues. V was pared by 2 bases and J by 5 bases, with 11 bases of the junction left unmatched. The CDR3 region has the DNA TGCGCCAGCAGCCAAAGGAGGGCTAGCGGGAGTTGGGAGACCCAGTACTTC. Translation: CASSQRRASGSWETQYF.

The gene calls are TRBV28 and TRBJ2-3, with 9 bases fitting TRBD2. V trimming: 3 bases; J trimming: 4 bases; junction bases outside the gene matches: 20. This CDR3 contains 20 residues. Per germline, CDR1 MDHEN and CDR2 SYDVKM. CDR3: CASSFRGVEREARFPDTQYF. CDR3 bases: TGTGCCAGCAGTTTCAGGGGGGTTGAGCGGGAGGCCCGGTTCCCAGATACGCAGTATTTT. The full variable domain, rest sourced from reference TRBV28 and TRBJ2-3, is DVKVTQSSRYLVKRTGEKVFLECVQDMDHENMFWYRQDPGLGLRLIYFSYDVKMKEKGDIPEGYSVSREKKERFSLILESASTNQTSMYLCASSFRGVEREARFPDTQYFGPGTRLTVL.

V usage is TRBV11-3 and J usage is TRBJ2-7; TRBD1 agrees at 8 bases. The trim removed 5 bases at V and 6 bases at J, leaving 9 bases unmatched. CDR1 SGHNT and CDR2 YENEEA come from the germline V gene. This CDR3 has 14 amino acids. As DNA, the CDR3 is TGTGCCAGCAGCAGCCGGACAGGGCTCGGCGAGCAGTACTTC. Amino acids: CASSSRTGLGEQYF.

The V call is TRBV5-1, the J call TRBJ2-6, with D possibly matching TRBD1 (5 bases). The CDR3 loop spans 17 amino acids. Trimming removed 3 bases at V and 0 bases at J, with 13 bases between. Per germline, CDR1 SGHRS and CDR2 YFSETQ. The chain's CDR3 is CASSSRTGSSGANVLTF. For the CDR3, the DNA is TGCGCCAGCAGCTCTCGAACAGGCTCCTCTGGGGCCAACGTCCTGACTTTC.

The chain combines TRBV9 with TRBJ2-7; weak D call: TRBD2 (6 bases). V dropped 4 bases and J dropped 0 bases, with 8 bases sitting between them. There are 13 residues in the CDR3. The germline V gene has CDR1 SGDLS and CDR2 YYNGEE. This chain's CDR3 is CASSRDSSYEQYF. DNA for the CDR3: TGTGCCAGCAGCCGGGACTCCTCCTACGAGCAGTACTTC.

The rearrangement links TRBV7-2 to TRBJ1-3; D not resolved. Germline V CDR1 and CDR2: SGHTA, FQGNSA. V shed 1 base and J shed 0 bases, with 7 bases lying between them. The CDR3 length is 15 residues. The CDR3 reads CASSLDPNSGNTIYF. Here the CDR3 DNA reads TGTGCCAGCAGCTTAGATCCAAACTCTGGAAACACCATATATTTT.

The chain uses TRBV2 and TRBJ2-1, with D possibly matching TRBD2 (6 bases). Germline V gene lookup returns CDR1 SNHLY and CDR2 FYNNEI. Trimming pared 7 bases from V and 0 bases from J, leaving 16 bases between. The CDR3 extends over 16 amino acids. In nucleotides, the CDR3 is TGTGCCAGCAACCCCCCGGGAGTCAGCTCCTACAATGAGCAGTTCTTC. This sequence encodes CASNPPGVSSYNEQFF.

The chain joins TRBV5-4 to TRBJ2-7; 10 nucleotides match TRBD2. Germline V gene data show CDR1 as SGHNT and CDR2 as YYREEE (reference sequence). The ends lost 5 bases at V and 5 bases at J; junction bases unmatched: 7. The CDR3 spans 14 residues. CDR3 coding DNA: TGTGCCAGCAGTCAGCGGGAGGGCCACCACGAGCAGTACTTC. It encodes CASSQREGHHEQYF.

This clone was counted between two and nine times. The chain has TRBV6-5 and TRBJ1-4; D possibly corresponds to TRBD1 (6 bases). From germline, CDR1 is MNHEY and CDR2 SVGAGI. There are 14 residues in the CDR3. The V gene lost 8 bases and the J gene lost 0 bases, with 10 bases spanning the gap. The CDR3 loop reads CASSAGATNEKLFF. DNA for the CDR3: TGTGCCAGCTCGGCAGGGGCAACTAATGAAAAACTGTTTTTT.

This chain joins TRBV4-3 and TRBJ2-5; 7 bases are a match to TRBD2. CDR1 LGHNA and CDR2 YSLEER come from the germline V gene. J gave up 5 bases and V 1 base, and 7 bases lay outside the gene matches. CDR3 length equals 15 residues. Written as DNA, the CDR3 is TGCGCCAGCAGCCAAGGCGGGGGTCGGGATGAGACCCAGTACTTC. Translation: CASSQGGGRDETQYF.